The 10 T cell receptor beta chains below were found in one sample sequenced in a study of OX40 agonist ivuxolimab in advanced cancers. The protocol was immunoSEQ multiplex PCR, while the TCRdb copy is restricted to in-frame clones and leaves out a portion. The table lists 60,000 to 65,000 clones, 70% to 90% of them singletons. The sample was CD4+ or CD8+ T cells sorted from blood, taken in a trial of the OX40 agonist ivuxolimab. These receptors all stem from an adult with an advanced solid tumor such as melanoma, head and neck, liver or kidney cancer.

V is TRBV11-2 and J is TRBJ2-3; D unresolved. This CDR3 contains 14 residues. Germline V gene data show CDR1 as SGHAT and CDR2 as FQNNGV. V was cut by 6 bases and J by 3 bases, with 13 bases left in between. CDR3 DNA: TGTGCCAGCAGGAGACGGGCTCGAACAGATACGCAGTATTTT. Amino acids: CASRRRARTDTQYF.

J is TRBJ2-7 and V is TRBV5-1; D perhaps matches TRBD1 (6 bases). Germline CDR1 reads SGHRS; CDR2 reads YFSETQ. Trimming stripped 0 bases from V and 1 base from J, with 11 bases between. This CDR3 region has 15 residues. The CDR3 DNA reads TGCGCCAGCAGCTTGGCGTGGGGGCTTTCCTACGAGCAGTACTTC. Residues: CASSLAWGLSYEQYF.

This chain uses TRBV2 with TRBJ1-1, with a weak D call TRBD1 (5 bases). The ends were cut back, 5 bases at V and 4 bases at J, with 14 bases in the middle. Germline V gene data show CDR1 as SNHLY and CDR2 as FYNNEI. This CDR3 comprises 14 residues. The CDR3 DNA follows: TGTGCCAGCAGTCCTGAAGGGGTTATCACTGAAGCTTTCTTT. This codes for CASSPEGVITEAFF.

The rearrangement joins TRBV28 to TRBJ1-5; D uncertain. The germline V gene encodes CDR1 MDHEN and CDR2 SYDVKM. The V end lost 7 bases, the J end lost 7 bases, and 11 bases lay between the germline ends. The CDR3 length is 12 residues. CDR3 bases: TGTGCCAGCATGGTAGGGCTGCAGCCCCAGCATTTT. It is translated as CASMVGLQPQHF. The whole variable domain, remainder taken from reference TRBV28 and TRBJ1-5, is DVKVTQSSRYLVKRTGEKVFLECVQDMDHENMFWYRQDPGLGLRLIYFSYDVKMKEKGDIPEGYSVSREKKERFSLILESASTNQTSMYLCASMVGLQPQHFGDGTRLSIL.

The J gene is TRBJ1-6, the V gene TRBV6-5; 10 bases align to TRBD1. Germline assignment: CDR1 MNHEY and CDR2 SVGAGI. Unmatched junction bases numbered 8, after V lost 7 bases and J lost 8 bases. This CDR3 has 15 residues. The CDR3 is CASKKRDRGDSPLHF. CDR3 DNA sequence: TGTGCCAGCAAAAAACGGGACAGGGGTGATTCACCCCTCCACTTT.

CDR3: CASSTRTGVLYNEQFF. In DNA form, the CDR3 reads TGTGCCAGCAGCACAAGGACAGGCGTCCTCTACAATGAGCAGTTCTTC. The gene calls are TRBV11-1 and TRBJ2-1, with 7 bases that match TRBD1. From germline, CDR1 is SGHAT and CDR2 FQDESV (reference sequence). Germline trimming cut 5 bases from V and 3 bases from J; bases unmatched to any gene: 10. The length of the CDR3 is 16 residues.

This chain uses TRBV4-3 with TRBJ1-6; TRBD1 might be the D (6 bases). This CDR3 is built from 16 residues. V lost 1 base and J 5 bases, leaving 12 bases between the germline ends. Germline V gene sequence: CDR1 LGHNA, CDR2 YSLEER. CDR3 sequence reads: CASSQAAGQHNSPLHF. The CDR3, as DNA: TGCGCCAGCAGCCAAGCTGCAGGACAGCATAATTCACCCCTCCACTTT.

This rearrangement joins TRBV10-2 to TRBJ1-5; unclear D gene. V lost 3 bases to trimming and J lost 7 bases, with 10 bases between them. The CDR3 spans 13 residues. Germline loops: CDR1 WSHSY, CDR2 SAAADI. Here the CDR3 reads CASSDGREQPQHF. CDR3 bases: TGCGCCAGCAGTGATGGCAGAGAACAGCCCCAGCATTTT.

This chain uses TRBV9 with TRBJ2-5; 9 bases map to TRBD1. The J call may be incorrect, as the DNA end agrees better with TRBJ2-7. Germline V lookup: CDR1 SGDLS, CDR2 YYNGEE. CDR3 length: 16 amino acids. The CDR3 coding sequence is TGTGCCAGCAGCGTAGGCCCCGGGACAGGGAACTCCGAGCAGTACTTC. Translation gives CASSVGPGTGNSEQYF.

V usage is TRBV10-3 and J usage is TRBJ2-1; D may be TRBD2 (6 bases). CDR3 length: 16 residues. The V and J ends lost 2 bases and 7 bases respectively, with 18 bases between them. Per the germline V gene, CDR1 is ENHRY and CDR2 is SYGVKD. The DNA for the CDR3 is TGTGCCATCAGTGAGGGCGTTCCGGGAGTGAGGAATGAGCAGTTCTTC. Its translation: CAISEGVPGVRNEQFF.